This entry lists 5 T cell receptor beta chains sequenced from one sample in a study of blood T cell repertoires in COVID-19 (dated by TCRdb to the early 2020s). Receptor libraries were prepared by the immunoSEQ multiplex PCR assay. TCRdb mirrors the immuneACCESS table, restricted to in-frame sequences. Some clones are absent from its copies; in checked studies, under half trace to an unresolved V gene, and the reason for the others is unknown. For this sample the table gives 150,000 to 200,000 clones, of which roughly three quarters were detected only once. The biggest ten clones account for 12% of the sample. The sample consisted of peripheral blood. Receptors originate from a woman older than 75 with COVID-19, enrolled during active disease.

In nucleotides, the CDR3 is TGTGCCAGCACCCCTAGCGGGGTTTGGAATGAGCAGTTCTTC. It codes for CASTPSGVWNEQFF. The V and J genes are TRBV9 and TRBJ2-1; 9 bases fit TRBD2. Trimming cost V 6 bases and J 7 bases; bases outside gene matches: 8. The CDR3 runs 14 residues. Per germline, CDR1 SGDLS and CDR2 YYNGEE.

The chain employs TRBV5-4 and TRBJ2-5; 7 bases match TRBD2. V lost 3 bases, J lost 0 bases, and 8 bases stayed unmatched. The CDR3 is 16 amino acids. Per the germline V gene, CDR1 is SGHNT and CDR2 is YYREEE (reference sequence). The CDR3 nucleotides are TGTGCCAGCAGCTGGGAGGGCAGGGCGTACCAAGAGACCCAGTACTTC. Protein sequence: CASSWEGRAYQETQYF. The full variable domain, with the rest looked up from reference TRBV5-4 and TRBJ2-5, is ETGVTQSPTHLIKTRGQQVTLRCSSQSGHNTVSWYQQALGQGPQFIFQYYREEENGRGNFPPRFSGLQFPNYSSELNVNALELDDSALYLCASSWEGRAYQETQYFGPGTRLLVL.

This CDR3 is CAISESGTSGGNTQYF. DNA for the CDR3: TGTGCCATCAGTGAGTCGGGAACTAGCGGGGGAAATACGCAGTATTTT. V gene TRBV10-3 combines with J gene TRBJ2-3; TRBD2 agrees at 11 bases. The CDR3 spans 16 residues. Germline loops: CDR1 ENHRY, CDR2 SYGVKD. V was clipped by 0 bases and J by 7 bases; unmatched bases: 6.

The chain has TRBV2 and TRBJ2-7; TRBD1 matches at 7 bases. CDR3 length: 15 residues. Trimming took 4 bases from V and 5 from J; bases not matched to a gene: 11. Germline CDR1 and CDR2: SNHLY and FYNNEI. The CDR3 protein is CASSGRRTTGNEQYF. In nucleotides, the CDR3 is TGTGCCAGCAGTGGCCGCCGTACGACAGGGAACGAGCAGTACTTC. Based on the CDR3 plus reference TRBV2 and TRBJ2-7, the full variable domain is EPEVTQTPSHQVTQMGQEVILRCVPISNHLYFYWYRQILGQKVEFLVSFYNNEISEKSEIFDDQFSVERPDGSNFTLKIRSTKLEDSAMYFCASSGRRTTGNEQYFGPGTRLTVT.

The chain employs TRBV30 and TRBJ2-2, with 8 bases aligning to TRBD1. This CDR3 has 13 residues. The V segment lost 7 bases and the J segment 6 bases; nucleotides outside the gene matches: 7. Germline CDR1 is GTSNPN and CDR2 is SVGIG (reference sequence). CDR3 DNA sequence: TGTGCCTACAATCACAGGGGGTCCGGGGAGCTGTTTTTT. Translating gives CAYNHRGSGELFF. Full variable domain (outside the CDR3, taken from reference TRBV30 and TRBJ2-2): SQTIHQWPATLVQPVGSPLSLECTVEGTSNPNLYWYRQAAGRGLQLLFYSVGIGQISSEVPQNLSASRPQDRQFILSSKKLLLSDSGFYLCAYNHRGSGELFFGEGSRLTVL.